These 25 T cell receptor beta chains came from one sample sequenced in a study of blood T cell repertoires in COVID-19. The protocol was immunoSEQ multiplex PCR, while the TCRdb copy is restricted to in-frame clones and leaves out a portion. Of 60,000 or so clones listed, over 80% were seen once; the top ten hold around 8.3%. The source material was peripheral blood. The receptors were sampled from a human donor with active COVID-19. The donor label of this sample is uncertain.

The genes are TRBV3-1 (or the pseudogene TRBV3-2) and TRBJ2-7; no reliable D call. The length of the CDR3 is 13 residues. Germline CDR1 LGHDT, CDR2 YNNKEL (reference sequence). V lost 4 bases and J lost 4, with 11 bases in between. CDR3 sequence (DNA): TGTGCCAGCAGCCTCGGTGTTGGTTACGAGCAGTACTTC. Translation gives CASSLGVGYEQYF.

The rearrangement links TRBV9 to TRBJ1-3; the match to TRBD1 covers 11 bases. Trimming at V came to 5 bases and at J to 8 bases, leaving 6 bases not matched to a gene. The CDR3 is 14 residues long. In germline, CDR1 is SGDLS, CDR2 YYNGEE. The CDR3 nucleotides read TGTGCCAGCAGTCCGGACAGGGGGCGAGACACCATATATTTT. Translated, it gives CASSPDRGRDTIYF.

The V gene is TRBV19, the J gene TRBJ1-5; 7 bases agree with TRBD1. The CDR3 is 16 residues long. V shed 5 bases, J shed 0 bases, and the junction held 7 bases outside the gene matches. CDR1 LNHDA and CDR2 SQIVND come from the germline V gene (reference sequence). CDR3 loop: CASSAGTANSNQPQHF. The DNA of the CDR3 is TGTGCCAGTAGTGCCGGGACAGCTAATAGCAATCAGCCCCAGCATTTT.

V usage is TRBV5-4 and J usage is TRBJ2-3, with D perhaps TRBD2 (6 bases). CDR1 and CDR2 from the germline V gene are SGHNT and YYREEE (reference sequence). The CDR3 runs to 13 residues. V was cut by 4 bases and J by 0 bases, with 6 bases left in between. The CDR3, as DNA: TGTGCCAGCAGCCGGGGGAGCACAGATACGCAGTATTTT. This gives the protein CASSRGSTDTQYF.

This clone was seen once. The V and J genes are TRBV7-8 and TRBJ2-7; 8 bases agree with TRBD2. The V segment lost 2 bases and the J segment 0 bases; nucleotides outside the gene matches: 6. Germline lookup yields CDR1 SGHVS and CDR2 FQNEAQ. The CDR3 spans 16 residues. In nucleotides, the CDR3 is TGTGCCAGCAGCTTAAATCAGCGGGAGCCCTCCTACGAGCAGTACTTC. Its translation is CASSLNQREPSYEQYF.

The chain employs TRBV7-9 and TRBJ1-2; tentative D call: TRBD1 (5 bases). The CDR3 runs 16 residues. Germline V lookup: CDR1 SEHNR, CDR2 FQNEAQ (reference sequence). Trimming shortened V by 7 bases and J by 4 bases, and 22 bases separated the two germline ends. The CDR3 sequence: CASTNGGFRGGYGYTF. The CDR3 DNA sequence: TGTGCCAGCACTAACGGGGGGTTCAGAGGAGGCTATGGCTACACCTTC.

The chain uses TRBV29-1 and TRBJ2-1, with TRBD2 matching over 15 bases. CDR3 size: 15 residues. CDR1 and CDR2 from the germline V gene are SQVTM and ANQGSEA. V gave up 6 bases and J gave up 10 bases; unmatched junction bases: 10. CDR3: CSVVWTSGGAREQFF. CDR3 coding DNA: TGCAGCGTGGTCTGGACTAGCGGGGGGGCCCGGGAGCAGTTCTTC.

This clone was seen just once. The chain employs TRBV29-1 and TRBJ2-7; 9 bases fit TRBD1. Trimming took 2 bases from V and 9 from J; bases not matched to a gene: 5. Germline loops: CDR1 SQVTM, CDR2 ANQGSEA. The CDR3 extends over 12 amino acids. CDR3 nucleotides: TGCAGCGTTGAAAACCCGGGACAGGGGCAGTACTTC. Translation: CSVENPGQGQYF.

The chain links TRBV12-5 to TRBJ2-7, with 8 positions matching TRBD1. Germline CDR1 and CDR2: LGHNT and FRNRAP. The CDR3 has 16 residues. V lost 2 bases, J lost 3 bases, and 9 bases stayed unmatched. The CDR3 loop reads CASGLTPGTGLYEQYF. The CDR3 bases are TGTGCTAGTGGTTTGACACCCGGGACAGGCCTCTACGAGCAGTACTTC.

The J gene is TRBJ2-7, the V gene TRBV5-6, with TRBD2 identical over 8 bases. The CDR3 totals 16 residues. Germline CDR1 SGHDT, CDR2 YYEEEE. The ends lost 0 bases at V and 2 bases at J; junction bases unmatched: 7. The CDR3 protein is CASSLGLAGFPYEQYF. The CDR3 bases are TGTGCCAGCAGCTTGGGGCTAGCGGGCTTCCCCTACGAGCAGTACTTC. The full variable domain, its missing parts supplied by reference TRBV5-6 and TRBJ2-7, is DAGVTQSPTHLIKTRGQQVTLRCSPKSGHDTVSWYQQALGQGPQFIFQYYEEEERQRGNFPDRFSGHQFPNYSSELNVNALLLGDSALYLCASSLGLAGFPYEQYFGPGTRLTVT.

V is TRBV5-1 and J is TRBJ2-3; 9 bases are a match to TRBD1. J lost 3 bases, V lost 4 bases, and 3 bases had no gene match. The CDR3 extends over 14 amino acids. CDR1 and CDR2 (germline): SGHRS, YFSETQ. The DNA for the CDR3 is TGCGCCAGCAGCCCGGGACAGGGTACAGATACGCAGTATTTT. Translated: CASSPGQGTDTQYF.

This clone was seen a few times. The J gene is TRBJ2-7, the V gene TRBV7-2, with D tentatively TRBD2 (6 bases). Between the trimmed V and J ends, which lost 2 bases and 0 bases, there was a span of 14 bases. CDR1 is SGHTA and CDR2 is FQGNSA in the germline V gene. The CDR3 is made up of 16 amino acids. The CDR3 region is CASSLSRDFISYEQYF. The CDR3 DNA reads TGTGCCAGCAGCTTATCCCGGGACTTCATCTCCTACGAGCAGTACTTC.

The chain's CDR3 is CASSHGRGTGELFF. The CDR3 nucleotides are TGCGCCAGCAGCCATGGCAGGGGCACCGGGGAGCTGTTTTTT. This chain links TRBV4-1 with TRBJ2-2, with D perhaps TRBD1 (6 bases). Germline V lookup: CDR1 MGHRA, CDR2 YSYEKL. Between the trimmed V and J ends, which lost 3 bases and 4 bases, there was a span of 9 bases. CDR3 length: 14 amino acids.

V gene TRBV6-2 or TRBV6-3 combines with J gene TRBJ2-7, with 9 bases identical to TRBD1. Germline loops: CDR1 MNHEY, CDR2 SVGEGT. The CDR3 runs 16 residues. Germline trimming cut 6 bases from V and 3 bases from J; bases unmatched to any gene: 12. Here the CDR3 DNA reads TGTGCCAGCAGCCCCTTAGCCGGGACAGGGTACTACGAGCAGTACTTC. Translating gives CASSPLAGTGYYEQYF.

The CDR3, as DNA: TGTGCCTGGAGTCGAGAGGGAGGGAGCAATCAGCCCCAGCATTTT. The encoded protein is CAWSREGGSNQPQHF. The V and J genes are TRBV30 and TRBJ1-5; D is unresolved. V lost 2 bases and J 1 base, leaving 12 bases between the germline ends. The CDR3 extends over 15 amino acids. Germline V gene sequence: CDR1 GTSNPN, CDR2 SVGIG (reference sequence).

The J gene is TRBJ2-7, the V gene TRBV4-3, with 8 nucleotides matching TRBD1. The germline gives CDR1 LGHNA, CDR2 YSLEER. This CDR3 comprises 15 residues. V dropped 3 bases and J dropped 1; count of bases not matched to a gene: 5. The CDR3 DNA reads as TGCGCCAGCAGCCAGGTATGGGACAGGTCCTACGAGCAGTACTTC. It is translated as CASSQVWDRSYEQYF.

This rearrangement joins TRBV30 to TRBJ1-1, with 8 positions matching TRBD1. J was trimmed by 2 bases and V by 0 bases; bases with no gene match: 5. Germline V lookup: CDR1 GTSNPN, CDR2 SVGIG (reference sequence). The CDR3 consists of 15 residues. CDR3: CAWSVGDRLNTEAFF. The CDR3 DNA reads TGTGCCTGGAGTGTAGGGGACAGGTTAAACACTGAAGCTTTCTTT.

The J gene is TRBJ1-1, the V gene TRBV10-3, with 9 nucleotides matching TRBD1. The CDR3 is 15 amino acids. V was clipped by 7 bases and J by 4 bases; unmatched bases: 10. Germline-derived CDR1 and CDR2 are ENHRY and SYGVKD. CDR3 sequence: CAITPDRGRVTEAFF. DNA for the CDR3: TGTGCCATCACCCCAGACAGGGGGAGAGTCACTGAAGCTTTCTTT.

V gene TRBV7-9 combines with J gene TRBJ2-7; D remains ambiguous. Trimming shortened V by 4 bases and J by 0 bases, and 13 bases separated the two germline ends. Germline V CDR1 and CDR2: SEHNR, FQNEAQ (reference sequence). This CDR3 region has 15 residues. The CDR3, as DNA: TGTGCCAGCAGCTCCGACAAAGAGCACTCCTACGAGCAGTACTTC. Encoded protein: CASSSDKEHSYEQYF.

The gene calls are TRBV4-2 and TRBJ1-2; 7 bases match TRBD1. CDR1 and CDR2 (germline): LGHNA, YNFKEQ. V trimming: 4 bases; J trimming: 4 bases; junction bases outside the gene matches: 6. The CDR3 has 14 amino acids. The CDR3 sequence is CASSRERQGYGYTF. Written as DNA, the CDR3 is TGTGCCAGCAGCCGCGAAAGACAGGGCTATGGCTACACCTTC.

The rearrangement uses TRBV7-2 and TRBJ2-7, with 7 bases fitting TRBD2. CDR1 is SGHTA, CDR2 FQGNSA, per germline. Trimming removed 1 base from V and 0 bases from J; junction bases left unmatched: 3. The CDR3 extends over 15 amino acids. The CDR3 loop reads CASSLGAGVSYEQYF. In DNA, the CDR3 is TGTGCCAGCAGCTTAGGCGCGGGGGTCTCCTACGAGCAGTACTTC.

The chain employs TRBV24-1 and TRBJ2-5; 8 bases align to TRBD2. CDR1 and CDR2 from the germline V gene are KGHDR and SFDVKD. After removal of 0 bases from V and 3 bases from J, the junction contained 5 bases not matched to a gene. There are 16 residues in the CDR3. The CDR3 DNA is TGTGCCACCAGTGATTTGACGGGAGGGCCGGAAGAGACCCAGTACTTC. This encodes CATSDLTGGPEETQYF.

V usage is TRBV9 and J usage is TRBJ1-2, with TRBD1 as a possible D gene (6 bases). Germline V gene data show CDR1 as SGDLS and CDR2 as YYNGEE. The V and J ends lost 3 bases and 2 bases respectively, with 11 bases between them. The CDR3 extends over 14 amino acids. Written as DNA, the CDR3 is TGTGCCAGCAGCGGCGGACAGAGAAACTATGGCTACACCTTC. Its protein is CASSGGQRNYGYTF.

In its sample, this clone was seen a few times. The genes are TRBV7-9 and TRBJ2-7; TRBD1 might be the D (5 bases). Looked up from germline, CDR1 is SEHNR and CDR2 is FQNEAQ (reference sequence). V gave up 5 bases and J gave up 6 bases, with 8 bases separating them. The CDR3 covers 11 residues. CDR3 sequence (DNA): TGTGCCAGCAGCCCAGGGCGCGAGCAGTACTTC. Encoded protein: CASSPGREQYF.

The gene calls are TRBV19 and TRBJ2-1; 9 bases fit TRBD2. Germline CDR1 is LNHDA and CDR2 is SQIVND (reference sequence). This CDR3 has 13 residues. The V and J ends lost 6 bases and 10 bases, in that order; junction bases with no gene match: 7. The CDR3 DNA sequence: TGTGCCAGTAGCCTTAGCGGGGGTGGGGAGCAGTTCTTC. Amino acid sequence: CASSLSGGGEQFF.